This record covers a single T cell receptor beta chain. Assay used: immunoSEQ multiplex PCR; TCRdb lists only in-frame clones, some missing. This table has tens of thousands of clones, over 65% appearing once. The sample originates from a study of blood T cell repertoires in COVID-19. There are 14 residues in the CDR3. Trimming left V 6 bases short and J 1 base short, with 12 bases between. Germline V gene lookup returns CDR1 MNHEY and CDR2 SVGAGI. The chain employs TRBV6-5 and TRBJ1-1; a weak D match, TRBD1 (5 bases). The TCR was taken from a woman between 70 and 85 years old with acute or convalescent COVID-19. The sample taken for sequencing was peripheral blood. DNA of the CDR3: TGTGCCAGCAGCAGGGAATTGGGGAACACTGAAGCTTTCTTT. Amino acids: CASSRELGNTEAFF.